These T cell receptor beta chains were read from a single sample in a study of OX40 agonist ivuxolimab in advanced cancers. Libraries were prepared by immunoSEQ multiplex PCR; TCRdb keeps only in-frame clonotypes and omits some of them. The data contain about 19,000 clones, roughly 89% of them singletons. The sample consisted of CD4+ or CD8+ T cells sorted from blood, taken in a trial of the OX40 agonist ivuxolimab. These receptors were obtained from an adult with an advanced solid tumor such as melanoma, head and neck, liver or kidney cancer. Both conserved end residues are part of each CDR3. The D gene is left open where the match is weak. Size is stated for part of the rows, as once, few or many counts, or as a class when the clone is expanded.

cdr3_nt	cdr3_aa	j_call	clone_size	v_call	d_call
TGTGCCAGCAGTTTTGGGACCGCGAACACCGGGGAGCTGTTTTTT	CASSFGTANTGELFF	TRBJ2-2	.	TRBV27	.
TGTGCCAGCAGCTTAGCGACAGGGGGAACCGGGGAGCTGTTTTTT	CASSLATGGTGELFF	TRBJ2-2	.	TRBV7-9	TRBD1
TGCAGCGTTGCTGGAGCTTTCTTT	CSVAGAFF	TRBJ1-1	few	TRBV29-1	.
TGTGCCAGCAGCTTTGACAGGCGGTGGACCGGGGAGCTGTTTTTT	CASSFDRRWTGELFF	TRBJ2-2	large	TRBV7-9	.
TGCAGTGCTCTAAGCTCCTACGAGCAGTACTTC	CSALSSYEQYF	TRBJ2-7	.	TRBV20-1	.
TGTGCCAGCAGCTTAGAACAGGGGGCGATCGGGGAGCTGTTTTTT	CASSLEQGAIGELFF	TRBJ2-2	.	TRBV13	TRBD1
TGTGCCAGTAGTATTCGGACAGGGGGCCAAGAGACCCAGTACTTC	CASSIRTGGQETQYF	TRBJ2-5	.	TRBV19	TRBD1
TGTGCCAGCGTTGGGGTCCGCAATCAGCCCCAGCATTTT	CASVGVRNQPQHF	TRBJ1-5	few	TRBV28	.
TGTGCCTGGGGATCCGGGTCAGGGGATGGCTACACCTTC	CAWGSGSGDGYTF	TRBJ1-2	.	TRBV30	.
TGTGCCAGCAGTGCTGACTCCAGCTCTGGGGCCAACGTCCTGACTTTC	CASSADSSSGANVLTF	TRBJ2-6	.	TRBV6-4	.
TGTGCCAGCAGGAACGGGGTGTTCTCTGGAAACACCATATATTTT	CASRNGVFSGNTIYF	TRBJ1-3	once	TRBV2	.
TGTGCCAGCAGCCCCTTCCGACCCTACGAGCAGTACTTC	CASSPFRPYEQYF	TRBJ2-7	.	TRBV27	.
TGTGCCAGCAAATTAGAGAGGGGGAACGATGAGCAGTTCTTC	CASKLERGNDEQFF	TRBJ2-1	.	TRBV7-2	.
TGCGCCAGCAGCCAAGTATTAGGGAGAGAGACCCAGTACTTC	CASSQVLGRETQYF	TRBJ2-5	.	TRBV4-1	.
TGTGCCAGCAGTGGTCTAGCGGGAAACAATGAGCAGTTCTTC	CASSGLAGNNEQFF	TRBJ2-1	.	TRBV28	TRBD2
TGTGCCAGCTCATCGACAGTGGGGGACTATGGCTACACCTTC	CASSSTVGDYGYTF	TRBJ1-2	.	TRBV18	.
TGTGCCAGCACTCTAGCGGGGCCCTACAATGAGCAGTTCTTC	CASTLAGPYNEQFF	TRBJ2-1	.	TRBV2	TRBD2
TGTGCCAGCAGTTTTTTGGGGAACTCTGGGGCCAACGTCCTGACTTTC	CASSFLGNSGANVLTF	TRBJ2-6	.	TRBV28	.
TGCGCCAGCGGACAGGGGAGCACTGAAGCTTTCTTT	CASGQGSTEAFF	TRBJ1-1	.	TRBV5-1	TRBD1
TGTGCCAGCAGTTTCGGGACTAGCGGGAGAGAGACCCAGTACTTC	CASSFGTSGRETQYF	TRBJ2-5	.	TRBV27	TRBD2
TGTGCCAGCCATTCTGGGGCCAACGTCCTGACTTTC	CASHSGANVLTF	TRBJ2-6	.	TRBV19	.
TGTGCCAGCAGTATCCCCCCTAGCACAGATACGCAGTATTTT	CASSIPPSTDTQYF	TRBJ2-3	.	TRBV5-4	.
TGTGCGGCAACACAGGGGGCTTGGTACGAGCAGTACTTC	CAATQGAWYEQYF	TRBJ2-7	.	TRBV10-3	TRBD1
TGTGCCAGCAGCAGGCTAGCGGGAGCCACCTCATGGTACTTC	CASSRLAGATSWYF	TRBJ2-7	.	TRBV5-4	TRBD2
TGTGCCAGTAGTGTAACTAGCGGGAAAACCTACGAGCAGTACTTC	CASSVTSGKTYEQYF	TRBJ2-7	.	TRBV19	TRBD2
TGTGCCAGCAGCGTTTCTGACAATGAGCAGTTCTTC	CASSVSDNEQFF	TRBJ2-1	.	TRBV9	.
TGTGCCAGCAGTCAACCTAATCAGGGGGACCACGAGCAGTACTTC	CASSQPNQGDHEQYF	TRBJ2-7	.	TRBV6-5	TRBD1
TGCGCCACCCTCAGGGTAGACCAAGAGACCCAGTACTTC	CATLRVDQETQYF	TRBJ2-5	.	TRBV10-2	.
TGTGCCAGCAGCTTAGGGGGGGGGATTTCCTACGAGCAGTACTTC	CASSLGGGISYEQYF	TRBJ2-7	.	TRBV7-8	TRBD2
TGTGCCAGCAGCTTTGGCCCAGGACTAGCGGACTACGAGCAGTACTTC	CASSFGPGLADYEQYF	TRBJ2-7	.	TRBV7-2	TRBD2
TGTGCCAGTAGTATCAGTTACAATGAGCAGTTCTTC	CASSISYNEQFF	TRBJ2-1	.	TRBV19	.
TGTGCCAGCAGCTTTTCCGAGACTAGCGGGAGTCGAAACGAGCAGTACTTC	CASSFSETSGSRNEQYF	TRBJ2-7	once	TRBV4-2	TRBD2
TGTGCCAGCAGCTTCCCGCTCCTCGGGAACACCGGGGAGCTGTTTTTT	CASSFPLLGNTGELFF	TRBJ2-2	.	TRBV7-2	.
TGCGCCAGCAGCCAAGAGGCGGGGAGGACAGATACGCAGTATTTT	CASSQEAGRTDTQYF	TRBJ2-3	.	TRBV4-1	.
TGTGCCAGCAGCTTAAGCGGGACCAACACCGGGGAGCTGTTTTTT	CASSLSGTNTGELFF	TRBJ2-2	.	TRBV9	TRBD2
TGTGCCAGCTGTACCTCGTCCCTAGTCAGCTCAGATACGCAGTATTTT	CASCTSSLVSSDTQYF	TRBJ2-3	.	TRBV18	.
TGCAGCGGGTCAGAGGATGAGCAGTTCTTC	CSGSEDEQFF	TRBJ2-1	.	TRBV29-1	.
TGTGCCAGCAGCCCCCCCGGGACTAGCTTTGGTGAGCAGTTCTTC	CASSPPGTSFGEQFF	TRBJ2-1	once	TRBV7-9	TRBD2
TGTGCCAGCAGCGCTTACCCCACGCCAGGGTATGGAGACAATGAGCAGTTCTTC	CASSAYPTPGYGDNEQFF	TRBJ2-1	.	TRBV11-2	.
TGTGCCAGCAGCTTTACTTCGGGACTAGCGGGAAACGAGCAGTACTTC	CASSFTSGLAGNEQYF	TRBJ2-7	.	TRBV7-8	TRBD2
TGCGCCAGCAGCCCCGGGCCCGGCGAGCAGTACTTC	CASSPGPGEQYF	TRBJ2-7	.	TRBV10-1	.
TGTGCCAGCAGCCAAGATCAAGACAGCCTGTACTATGGCTACACCTTC	CASSQDQDSLYYGYTF	TRBJ1-2	.	TRBV4-2	.
TGTGCCAGCAGTCGGGCAGCGGCTAGCACAGATACGCAGTATTTT	CASSRAAASTDTQYF	TRBJ2-3	.	TRBV6-1	.
TGTGCCATCAGTGAGTCGACCGGGACCTACGACTATGGCTACACCTTC	CAISESTGTYDYGYTF	TRBJ1-2	.	TRBV10-3	.
TGTGCCCCCTCCCCGCTAGCGGGGTCCCAAGAGACCCAGTACTTC	CAPSPLAGSQETQYF	TRBJ2-5	.	TRBV21-1	.
TGTGCCAGCGCCACAGGGGTGCCCTACGAGCAGTACTTC	CASATGVPYEQYF	TRBJ2-7	.	TRBV27	TRBD1
TGTGCCAGCAGCCCCCTAAACGCCCACTACGAGCAGTACTTC	CASSPLNAHYEQYF	TRBJ2-7	once	TRBV11-3	.
TGTGCCAGCAGTCTCCTTGGGACGGATTACGAGCAGTACTTC	CASSLLGTDYEQYF	TRBJ2-7	.	TRBV27	.
TGCCGAGCAGGGGGCCTCTACGAGCAGTACTTC	CRAGGLYEQYF	TRBJ2-7	.	TRBV9	TRBD1
TGTGCCAGCAGCTTCAAGTACAATGAGCAGTTCTTC	CASSFKYNEQFF	TRBJ2-1	.	TRBV7-9	.
TGTGCCAGCAGCCCCGCCGATGGACAGGGAGCAGATACGCAGTATTTT	CASSPADGQGADTQYF	TRBJ2-3	.	TRBV5-6	TRBD1
TGTGCCACCAGCAGAGGGAGAGGGGGCGCGTCGGTCTATGAGCAGTTCTTC	CATSRGRGGASVYEQFF	TRBJ2-1	.	TRBV15	TRBD1
TGTGCCAGCAGCCCAGGGGCCGGGGAGACCCAGTACTTC	CASSPGAGETQYF	TRBJ2-5	.	TRBV4-2	.
TGTGCCAGCAGCCCCGAGGCGGGGCCTGGGGAGCTGTTTTTT	CASSPEAGPGELFF	TRBJ2-2	.	TRBV13	.
TGTGCCAGCAGCTTAGCGGGACCTACAAGGGGTGAGCAGTTCTTC	CASSLAGPTRGEQFF	TRBJ2-1	.	TRBV7-3	.
TGTGCCAGCAGCTTATCCCGCGGGAACACTGAAGCTTTCTTT	CASSLSRGNTEAFF	TRBJ1-1	.	TRBV7-6	.
TGCAGCGTCCGTGGACTAGCGGACTCCTACGAGCAGTACTTC	CSVRGLADSYEQYF	TRBJ2-7	.	TRBV29-1	TRBD2
TGTGCCAGCAGCTTAGTCAGGGTAAACTACAATGAGCAGTTCTTC	CASSLVRVNYNEQFF	TRBJ2-1	medium-sized	TRBV7-9	.
TGTGCCAGCAGTTTGGACGGAACCTACGAGCAGTACTTC	CASSLDGTYEQYF	TRBJ2-7	once	TRBV7-6	.